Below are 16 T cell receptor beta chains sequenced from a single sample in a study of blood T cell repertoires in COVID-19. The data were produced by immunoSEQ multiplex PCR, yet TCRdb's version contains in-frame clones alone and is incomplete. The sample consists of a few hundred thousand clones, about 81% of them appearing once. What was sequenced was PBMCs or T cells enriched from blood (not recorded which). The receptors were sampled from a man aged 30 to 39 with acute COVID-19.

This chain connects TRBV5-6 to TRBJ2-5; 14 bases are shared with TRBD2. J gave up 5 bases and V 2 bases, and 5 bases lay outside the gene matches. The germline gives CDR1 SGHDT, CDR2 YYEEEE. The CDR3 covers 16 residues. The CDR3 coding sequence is TGTGCCAGCAGCTTTGTCAGGACTAGCGGGAGGGAGACCCAGTACTTC. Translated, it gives CASSFVRTSGRETQYF.

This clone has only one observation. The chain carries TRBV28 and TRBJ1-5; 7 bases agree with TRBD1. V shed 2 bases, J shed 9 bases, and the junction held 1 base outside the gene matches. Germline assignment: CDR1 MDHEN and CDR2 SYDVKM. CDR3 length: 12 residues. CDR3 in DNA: TGTGCCAGCAGTTTAAGGGACAGGCCCCAGCATTTT. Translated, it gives CASSLRDRPQHF.

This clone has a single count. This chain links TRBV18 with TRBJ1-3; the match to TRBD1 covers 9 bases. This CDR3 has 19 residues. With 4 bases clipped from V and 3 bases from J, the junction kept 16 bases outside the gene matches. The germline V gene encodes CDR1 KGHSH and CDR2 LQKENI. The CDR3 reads CASSHRQGVLTSIGNTIYF. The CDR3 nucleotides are TGTGCCAGCTCACATCGACAGGGGGTCCTCACTTCTATTGGAAACACCATATATTTT.

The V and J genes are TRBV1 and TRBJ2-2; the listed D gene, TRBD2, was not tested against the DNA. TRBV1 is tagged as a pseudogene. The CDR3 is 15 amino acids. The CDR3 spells CTSSQDPLITGELFF. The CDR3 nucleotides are TGCACCAGCAGCCAAGATCCACTGATCACCGGGGAGCTGTTTTTT.

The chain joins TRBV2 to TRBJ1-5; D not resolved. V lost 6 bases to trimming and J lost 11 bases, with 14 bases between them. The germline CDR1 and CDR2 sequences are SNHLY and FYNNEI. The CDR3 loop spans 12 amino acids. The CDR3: CASSAARSSQHF. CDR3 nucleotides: TGTGCCAGCAGCGCAGCCAGGTCGTCCCAGCATTTT.

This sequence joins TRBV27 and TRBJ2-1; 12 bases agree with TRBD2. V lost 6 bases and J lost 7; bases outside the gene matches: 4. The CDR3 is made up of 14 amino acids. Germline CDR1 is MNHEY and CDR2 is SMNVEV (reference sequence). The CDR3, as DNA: TGTGCCAGCAGGACTAGCGGGGGCCGGAATGAGCAGTTCTTC. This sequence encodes CASRTSGGRNEQFF.

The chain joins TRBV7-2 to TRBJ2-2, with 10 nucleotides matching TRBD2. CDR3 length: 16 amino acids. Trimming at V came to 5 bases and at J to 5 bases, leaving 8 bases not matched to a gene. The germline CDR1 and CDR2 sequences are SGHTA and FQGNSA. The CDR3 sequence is CASSQLNSGGTGELFF. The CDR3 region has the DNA TGTGCCAGCAGCCAACTAAATAGCGGGGGGACCGGGGAGCTGTTTTTT.

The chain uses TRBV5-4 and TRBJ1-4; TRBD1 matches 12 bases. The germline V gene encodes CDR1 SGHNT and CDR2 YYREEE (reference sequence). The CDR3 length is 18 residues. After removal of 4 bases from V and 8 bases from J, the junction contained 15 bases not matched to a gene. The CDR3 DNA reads TGTGCCAGCAGCGGGGGGACAGGGGGCCGCCTGGGGAACGAAAAACTGTTTTTT. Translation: CASSGGTGGRLGNEKLFF.

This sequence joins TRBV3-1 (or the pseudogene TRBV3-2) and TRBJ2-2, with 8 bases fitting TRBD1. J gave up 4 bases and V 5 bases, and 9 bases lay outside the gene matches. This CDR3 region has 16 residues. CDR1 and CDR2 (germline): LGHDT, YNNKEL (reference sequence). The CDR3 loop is CASSVRTGSSTGELFF. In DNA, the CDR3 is TGTGCCAGCAGCGTGAGGACAGGGAGTTCCACCGGGGAGCTGTTTTTT.

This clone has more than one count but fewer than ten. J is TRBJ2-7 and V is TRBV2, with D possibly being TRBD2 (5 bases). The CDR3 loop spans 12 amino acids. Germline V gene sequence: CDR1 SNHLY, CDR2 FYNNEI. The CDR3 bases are TGTGCCAGCATTGAATGGGGAGACGAGCAGTACGTC. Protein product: CASIEWGDEQYV.

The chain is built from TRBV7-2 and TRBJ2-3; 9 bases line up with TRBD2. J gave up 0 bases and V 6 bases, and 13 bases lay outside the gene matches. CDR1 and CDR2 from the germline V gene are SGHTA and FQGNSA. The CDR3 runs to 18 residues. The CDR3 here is CASRIAGGGLASTDTQYF. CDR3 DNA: TGTGCCAGCAGGATAGCTGGTGGGGGACTAGCAAGCACAGATACGCAGTATTTT.

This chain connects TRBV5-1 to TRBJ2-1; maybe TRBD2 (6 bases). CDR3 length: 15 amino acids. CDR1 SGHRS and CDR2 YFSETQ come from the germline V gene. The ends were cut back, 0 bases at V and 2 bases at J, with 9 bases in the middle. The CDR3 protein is CASSLDGGAYNEQFF. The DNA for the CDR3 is TGCGCCAGCAGCTTGGACGGGGGAGCCTACAATGAGCAGTTCTTC.

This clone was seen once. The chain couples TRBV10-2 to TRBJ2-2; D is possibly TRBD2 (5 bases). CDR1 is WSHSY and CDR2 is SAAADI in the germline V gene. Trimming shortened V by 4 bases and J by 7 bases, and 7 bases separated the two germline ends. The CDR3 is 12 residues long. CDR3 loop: CASSVASGELFF. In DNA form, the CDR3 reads TGCGCCAGCAGTGTAGCGAGCGGGGAGCTGTTTTTT.

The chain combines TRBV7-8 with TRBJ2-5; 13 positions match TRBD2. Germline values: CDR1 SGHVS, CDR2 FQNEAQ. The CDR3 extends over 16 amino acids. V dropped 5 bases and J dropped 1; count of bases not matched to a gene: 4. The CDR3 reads CASSITSGGAQETQYF. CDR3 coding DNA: TGTGCCAGCAGCATAACTAGCGGGGGGGCCCAAGAGACCCAGTACTTC.

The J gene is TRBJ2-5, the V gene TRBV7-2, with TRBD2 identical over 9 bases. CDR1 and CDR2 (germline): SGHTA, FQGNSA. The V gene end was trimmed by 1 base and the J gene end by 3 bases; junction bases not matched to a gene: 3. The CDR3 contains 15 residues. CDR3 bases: TGTGCCAGCAGCTTAGGTCTAGCGGGGAAAGAGACCCAGTACTTC. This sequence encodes CASSLGLAGKETQYF.

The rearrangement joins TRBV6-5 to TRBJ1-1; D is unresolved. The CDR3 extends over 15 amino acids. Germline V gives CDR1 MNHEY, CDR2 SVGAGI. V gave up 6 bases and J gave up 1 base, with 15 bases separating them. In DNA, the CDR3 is TGTGCCAGCAGGGGGATGGGTAGCGGGAACACTGAAGCTTTCTTT. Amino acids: CASRGMGSGNTEAFF.